The source of this T cell receptor beta chain is a study of blood T cell repertoires in COVID-19. Study as a whole: The samples span acute and convalescent COVID-19 from the United States, Italy and Spain. T cells, B-cell-depleted T cells, or PBMCs supplied cDNA or gDNA.

Trimming removed 7 bases from V and 4 bases from J, with 17 bases in between. The CDR3 runs to 14 residues. Per germline, CDR1 MNHEY and CDR2 SVGAGI. As handled by the study authors: For nucleated cells, counts were estimated from reference gene primer amplification. Some clones are missing from TCRdb's copy, which holds only in-frame ones; the method was immunoSEQ multiplex PCR. V and J calls and clone size follow that table, whereas D and trimming were derived from the DNA. This table holds 120,000 to 150,000 clones, around 84% found once. Sample: peripheral blood. The chain uses TRBV6-5 and TRBJ2-7, with D perhaps matching TRBD1 (7 bases). The receptor was isolated from a man aged 55 to 70 with active or convalescent COVID-19. The CDR3 region has the DNA TGTGCCAGCACCCAGGGGGGATCCTCATACGAGCAGTACTTC. Its protein product is CASTQGGSSYEQYF.